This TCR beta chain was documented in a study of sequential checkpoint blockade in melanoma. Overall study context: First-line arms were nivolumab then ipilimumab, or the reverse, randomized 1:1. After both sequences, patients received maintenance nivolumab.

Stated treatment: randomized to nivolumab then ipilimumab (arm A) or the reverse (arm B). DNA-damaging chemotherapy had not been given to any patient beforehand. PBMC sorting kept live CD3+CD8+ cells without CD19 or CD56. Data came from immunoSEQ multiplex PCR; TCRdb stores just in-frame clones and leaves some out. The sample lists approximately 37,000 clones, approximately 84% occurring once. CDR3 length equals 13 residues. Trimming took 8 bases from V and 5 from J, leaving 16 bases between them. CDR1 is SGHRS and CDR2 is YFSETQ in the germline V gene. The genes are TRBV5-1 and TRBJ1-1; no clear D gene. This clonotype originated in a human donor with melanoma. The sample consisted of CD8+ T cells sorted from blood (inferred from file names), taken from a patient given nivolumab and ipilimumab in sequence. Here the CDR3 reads CASTIEADTEAFF. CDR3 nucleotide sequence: TGCGCCAGTACCATCGAGGCCGATACTGAAGCTTTCTTT.